Described below is a single T cell receptor (beta chain) sequence and its context. In the authors' methods: Researchers report that nucleated cell counts were estimated from reference gene primer amplification. Assay used: immunoSEQ multiplex PCR; TCRdb lists only in-frame clones, some missing. V, J and clone size are taken as reported in that table, and D and trimming were inferred from the DNA itself. In the table there are about 66,000 clones, 70% to 90% of which are singletons. The source of the sample is a study of blood T cell repertoires in COVID-19. Study-wide background: From T cells, B-cell-depleted T cells, or PBMCs came the material, which was cDNA or gDNA.

Germline lookup yields CDR1 MNHNY and CDR2 SVGAGI (reference sequence). The V gene end was trimmed by 2 bases and the J gene end by 6 bases; junction bases not matched to a gene: 4. The CDR3 consists of 14 residues. The V gene is TRBV6-6, the J gene TRBJ2-5; TRBD2 aligns across 9 bases. Material: peripheral blood. This clonotype was sampled from a man aged 50 to 59 with active COVID-19. DNA for the CDR3: TGTGCCAGCAGTTACGTCCTAGCGGGGAAGACCCAGTACTTC. This encodes CASSYVLAGKTQYF.